This is a list of T cell receptor beta chains from one sample in a study of T cell responses to AZD1222 COVID-19 vaccine. Profiled with immunoSEQ multiplex PCR; TCRdb holds only in-frame clones, not every one. This table has more than 11,000 clones, about 84% appearing once. The source material was peripheral blood, sampled 28 days after the second AZD1222 dose. Receptors were obtained from an adult who received the AZD1222 COVID-19 vaccine. CDR3s include the opening cysteine and the closing phenylalanine or tryptophan. D genes are given only for firm matches. Clone size is given for some rows only: seen once, a few or many times, or a class if the clone is expanded.

TRBJ1-6,.,TRBV30,.,CAWSRDRRNSPLHF,TGTGCCTGGAGTCGTGACAGGAGGAATTCACCCCTCCACTTT
TRBJ2-7,.,TRBV28,.,CASSNVGGRERTDEQYF,TGTGCCAGCTCCAACGTCGGGGGGCGGGAGCGTACGGACGAGCAGTACTTC
TRBJ1-5,.,TRBV7-2,.,CASSLLNQPQHF,TGTGCCAGCAGCTTATTAAATCAGCCCCAGCATTTT
TRBJ2-2,.,TRBV2,.,CASSEPRTSFLYTGELFF,TGTGCCAGCAGTGAACCCCGGACCTCCTTTCTTTACACCGGGGAGCTGTTTTTT
TRBJ1-3,.,TRBV7-8,.,CASRPRDRRNTIYF,TGTGCCAGCAGGCCCCGGGACCGGCGGAACACCATATATTTT
TRBJ1-1,.,TRBV29-1,.,CSVITGSGTTEAFF,TGCAGCGTTATAACGGGGTCAGGGACCACTGAAGCTTTCTTT
TRBJ1-5,.,TRBV24-1,.,CATRNRVPQHF,TGTGCCACCAGGAACAGGGTACCCCAGCATTTT
TRBJ1-1,.,TRBV7-2,.,CASSLARYTEAFF,TGTGCCAGCAGCTTAGCCCGCTACACTGAAGCTTTCTTT
TRBJ2-1,.,TRBV28,TRBD1,CASSPGQGYNEQFF,TGTGCCAGCAGTCCGGGACAGGGTTACAATGAGCAGTTCTTC
TRBJ1-1,.,TRBV7-9,.,CASSGGQGNTEAFF,TGTGCCAGCAGCGGGGGCCAGGGGAACACTGAAGCTTTCTTT
TRBJ1-1,.,TRBV29-1,.,CSASGGEINTEAFF,TGCAGCGCAAGTGGGGGGGAGATCAACACTGAAGCTTTCTTT
TRBJ2-5,.,TRBV15,.,CATSTGQQETQYF,TGTGCCACCAGCACCGGACAGCAAGAGACCCAGTACTTC
TRBJ2-7,.,TRBV7-9,.,CASSLETGSYEQYF,TGTGCCAGCAGCTTAGAGACAGGTTCCTACGAGCAGTACTTC
TRBJ1-5,few,TRBV5-8,.,CASSLEGSSNQPQHF,TGTGCCAGCAGCTTGGAAGGCTCGAGCAATCAGCCCCAGCATTTT
TRBJ1-5,few,TRBV7-2,.,CASSLASEWGQPQHF,TGTGCCAGCAGCTTAGCGAGTGAGTGGGGTCAGCCCCAGCATTTT
TRBJ2-7,.,TRBV7-9,TRBD2,CASSPWEGKGSEQYF,TGTGCCAGCAGCCCTTGGGAGGGAAAAGGAAGCGAGCAGTACTTC
TRBJ1-4,.,TRBV27,TRBD1,CASSLKTGGVEKLFF,TGTGCCAGCAGTTTAAAAACAGGGGGCGTTGAAAAACTGTTTTTT
TRBJ2-1,.,TRBV4-2,.,CASSQEEQNYNEQFF,TGTGCCAGCAGCCAAGAAGAGCAGAACTACAATGAGCAGTTCTTC
TRBJ2-2,.,TRBV28,TRBD2,CASSGRSWREAANTGELFF,TGTGCCAGCAGTGGGCGCAGTTGGCGGGAGGCCGCGAACACCGGGGAGCTGTTTTTT
TRBJ1-1,once,TRBV18,TRBD1,CASSPTDRVTTEAFF,TGTGCCAGCTCACCCACGGACAGGGTAACCACTGAAGCTTTCTTT
TRBJ2-3,.,TRBV18,TRBD2,CASSRGTSSDTQYF,TGTGCCAGCTCACGGGGGACTAGCAGCGATACGCAGTATTTT
TRBJ2-7,.,TRBV5-8,.,CASRPGHYEQYF,TGTGCCAGCAGACCCGGCCACTACGAGCAGTACTTC